Listed below are T cell receptor beta chains from one sample, sequenced in a study of beta chain features in type 1 diabetes. Sequencing used immunoSEQ multiplex PCR; TCRdb keeps in-frame clones, though not all of them. The table includes 150,000 to 200,000 clones, 7.5% to 9.5% detected once. Sequencing was performed on central memory CD4+ T cells from blood. The receptors were gathered from a young woman with type 1 diabetes. CDR3s include the opening cysteine and the closing phenylalanine or tryptophan. Fields, in order: D gene, clone size, J gene, CDR3 length, V gene, CDR3 DNA, CDR3 protein. The D gene is left open where the match is weak. Some rows mark clone size as missing; the rest say once, few, many or name a class of expanded clone.

d_call: -; clone_size: few; j_call: TRBJ1-3; cdr3_length: 14; v_call: TRBV13; cdr3_nt: TGTGCCAGCAGCTTAGGGGCCTCTGGAAACACCATATATTTT; cdr3_aa: CASSLGASGNTIYF
d_call: -; clone_size: few; j_call: TRBJ1-5; cdr3_length: 13; v_call: TRBV6-5; cdr3_nt: TGTGCCAGCAGTTACTCCGCCCGGGGGCCCCAGCATTTT; cdr3_aa: CASSYSARGPQHF
d_call: -; clone_size: -; j_call: TRBJ1-4; cdr3_length: 13; v_call: TRBV4-3; cdr3_nt: TGCGCCAGCAGCCAAGGTCCTCGCTTAGAACTGTTTTTT; cdr3_aa: CASSQGPRLELFF
d_call: TRBD2; clone_size: -; j_call: TRBJ2-5; cdr3_length: 14; v_call: TRBV9; cdr3_nt: TGTGCCAGCAGCGGGTTAGCGGGGGCAGAGACCCAGTACTTC; cdr3_aa: CASSGLAGAETQYF
d_call: -; clone_size: few; j_call: TRBJ2-5; cdr3_length: 13; v_call: TRBV5-4; cdr3_nt: TGTGCCAGCAGCATAGGACAGAAAGAGACCCAGTACTTC; cdr3_aa: CASSIGQKETQYF
d_call: -; clone_size: -; j_call: TRBJ1-2; cdr3_length: 12; v_call: TRBV7-2; cdr3_nt: TGTGCCAGCAGCCCGAGGGAACCGGGCTACACCTTC; cdr3_aa: CASSPREPGYTF
d_call: -; clone_size: few; j_call: TRBJ2-7; cdr3_length: 13; v_call: TRBV7-2; cdr3_nt: TGTGCCAGCAGCACTTGGGGAGGCTACGAGCAGTACTTC; cdr3_aa: CASSTWGGYEQYF
d_call: TRBD1; clone_size: -; j_call: TRBJ2-1; cdr3_length: 13; v_call: TRBV5-1; cdr3_nt: TGCGCCAGCAGCTCGCAGACAGGGCCCGAGCAGTTCTTC; cdr3_aa: CASSSQTGPEQFF
d_call: -; clone_size: -; j_call: TRBJ1-2; cdr3_length: 14; v_call: TRBV7-2; cdr3_nt: TGTGCCAGCAGCCCGGATAGGGGCGCCTATGGCTACACCTTC; cdr3_aa: CASSPDRGAYGYTF
d_call: -; clone_size: -; j_call: TRBJ2-3; cdr3_length: 14; v_call: TRBV7-2; cdr3_nt: TGTGCCAGCAGCGGCCTGGGCGCGGGTGATACGCAGTATTTT; cdr3_aa: CASSGLGAGDTQYF
d_call: -; clone_size: -; j_call: TRBJ2-5; cdr3_length: 13; v_call: TRBV27; cdr3_nt: TGTGCCAGCAGTTTCCGGGTGCGGGAGACCCAGTACTTC; cdr3_aa: CASSFRVRETQYF
d_call: TRBD1; clone_size: -; j_call: TRBJ1-1; cdr3_length: 15; v_call: TRBV4-1; cdr3_nt: TGCGCCAGCAGCCACCCGGGACAGGGGCTGACTGAAGCTTTCTTT; cdr3_aa: CASSHPGQGLTEAFF
d_call: TRBD2; clone_size: few; j_call: TRBJ2-3; cdr3_length: 17; v_call: TRBV15; cdr3_nt: TGTGCCACCAGCAGAGATTTAGCGGGAGGGGGTCCAGATACGCAGTATTTT; cdr3_aa: CATSRDLAGGGPDTQYF
d_call: -; clone_size: few; j_call: TRBJ2-1; cdr3_length: 13; v_call: TRBV28; cdr3_nt: TGTGCCAGCAGTAGAACGGGCGGGGATGAGCAGTTCTTC; cdr3_aa: CASSRTGGDEQFF
d_call: -; clone_size: -; j_call: TRBJ2-3; cdr3_length: 14; v_call: TRBV6-6; cdr3_nt: TGTGCCAGCAGACCGGACAGCATCACAGATACGCAGTATTTT; cdr3_aa: CASRPDSITDTQYF
d_call: -; clone_size: few; j_call: TRBJ1-1; cdr3_length: 14; v_call: TRBV5-1; cdr3_nt: TGCGCCAGCAGCTTGGAGGGGGACGGCACTGAAGCTTTCTTT; cdr3_aa: CASSLEGDGTEAFF
d_call: -; clone_size: -; j_call: TRBJ1-4; cdr3_length: 14; v_call: TRBV6-4; cdr3_nt: TGTGCCAGCAGCCTACAGGGTGGAGATGAAAAACTGTTTTTT; cdr3_aa: CASSLQGGDEKLFF
d_call: -; clone_size: -; j_call: TRBJ2-1; cdr3_length: 13; v_call: TRBV4-2; cdr3_nt: TGTGCCAGCAGCCAAAAGTCCGGTCCTGAGCAGTTCTTC; cdr3_aa: CASSQKSGPEQFF
d_call: -; clone_size: few; j_call: TRBJ1-2; cdr3_length: 13; v_call: TRBV28; cdr3_nt: TGTGCCATTCTGTCTCCCCGAGGCTATGGCTACACCTTC; cdr3_aa: CAILSPRGYGYTF
d_call: TRBD2; clone_size: few; j_call: TRBJ2-1; cdr3_length: 14; v_call: TRBV19; cdr3_nt: TGTGCCAGTAAGAGTCCGACTAGCGCCGGAGGGCAGTTCTTC; cdr3_aa: CASKSPTSAGGQFF
d_call: TRBD2; clone_size: few; j_call: TRBJ2-5; cdr3_length: 16; v_call: TRBV5-1; cdr3_nt: TGCGCCAGCTCCCGTTCGGGGACTACCTACCAAGAGACCCAGTACTTC; cdr3_aa: CASSRSGTTYQETQYF
d_call: TRBD2; clone_size: -; j_call: TRBJ2-5; cdr3_length: 14; v_call: TRBV30; cdr3_nt: TGTGCCTTCGATCTAGCGGGCGGGGCGGAGACCCAGTACTTC; cdr3_aa: CAFDLAGGAETQYF
d_call: TRBD1; clone_size: few; j_call: TRBJ1-4; cdr3_length: 15; v_call: TRBV11-2; cdr3_nt: TGTGCCAGCAGCTTGATGACAGGGCGGAATGAAAAACTGTTTTTT; cdr3_aa: CASSLMTGRNEKLFF
d_call: -; clone_size: -; j_call: TRBJ1-3; cdr3_length: 14; v_call: TRBV7-9; cdr3_nt: TGTGCCAGCAGCTTAGCAGGAGCAGGAAACACCATATATTTT; cdr3_aa: CASSLAGAGNTIYF
d_call: -; clone_size: few; j_call: TRBJ1-4; cdr3_length: 15; v_call: TRBV4-1; cdr3_nt: TGCGCCAGCTTGCCAACAGCCACGGCTAATGAAAAACTGTTTTTT; cdr3_aa: CASLPTATANEKLFF
d_call: TRBD1; clone_size: few; j_call: TRBJ1-4; cdr3_length: 17; v_call: TRBV5-6; cdr3_nt: TGTGCCAGCAGCTTACGGACAGGAACACCAACTAATGAAAAACTGTTTTTT; cdr3_aa: CASSLRTGTPTNEKLFF
d_call: TRBD2; clone_size: many; j_call: TRBJ2-7; cdr3_length: 16; v_call: TRBV30; cdr3_nt: TGTGCCTGGAGTGTAGGGGTCCGACTAGCGGGAGAGCTCCGGTACTTC; cdr3_aa: CAWSVGVRLAGELRYF
d_call: TRBD1; clone_size: -; j_call: TRBJ1-5; cdr3_length: 14; v_call: TRBV2; cdr3_nt: TGTGCCAGCAACTCTTTAGGGGGCGGACAGCCCCAGCATTTT; cdr3_aa: CASNSLGGGQPQHF
d_call: TRBD2; clone_size: -; j_call: TRBJ2-2; cdr3_length: 15; v_call: TRBV5-1; cdr3_nt: TGTGCCAGCAGCTCATCAGCGGGATGGGGCCGGGAGCTGTTTTTT; cdr3_aa: CASSSSAGWGRELFF
d_call: -; clone_size: -; j_call: TRBJ2-5; cdr3_length: 11; v_call: TRBV7-2; cdr3_nt: TGTGCCAGCAGCCCAGGGGAGACCCAGTACTTC; cdr3_aa: CASSPGETQYF
d_call: -; clone_size: few; j_call: TRBJ2-1; cdr3_length: 11; v_call: TRBV15; cdr3_nt: TGTGCCACCAGCAGACTACCCGAGCAGTTCTTC; cdr3_aa: CATSRLPEQFF
d_call: -; clone_size: -; j_call: TRBJ2-5; cdr3_length: 13; v_call: TRBV14; cdr3_nt: TGTGCCAGCAGCCTCGGGAGTCCGGAGACCCAGTACTTC; cdr3_aa: CASSLGSPETQYF
d_call: TRBD2; clone_size: few; j_call: TRBJ2-3; cdr3_length: 15; v_call: TRBV2; cdr3_nt: TGTGCCAGCAGTGAAGGAGGTCTAGCGGGAGATACGCAGTATTTT; cdr3_aa: CASSEGGLAGDTQYF
d_call: -; clone_size: -; j_call: TRBJ2-5; cdr3_length: 14; v_call: TRBV18; cdr3_nt: TGTGCCAGCTCACCACGTCGGAGTTCGGAGACCCAGTACTTC; cdr3_aa: CASSPRRSSETQYF
d_call: -; clone_size: -; j_call: TRBJ1-1; cdr3_length: 14; v_call: TRBV6-1; cdr3_nt: TGTGCCAGCAGTGAACCGAGGGTGAACACTGAAGCTTTCTTT; cdr3_aa: CASSEPRVNTEAFF
d_call: TRBD2; clone_size: -; j_call: TRBJ2-2; cdr3_length: 15; v_call: TRBV7-9; cdr3_nt: TGTGCCAGCAGCCTCCCGGGGAGGGTAGCCGGGGAGCTGTTTTTT; cdr3_aa: CASSLPGRVAGELFF
d_call: TRBD2; clone_size: -; j_call: TRBJ2-5; cdr3_length: 13; v_call: TRBV6-5; cdr3_nt: TGTGCCAGCAACAAGGCGGGGGAAGAGACCCAGTACTTC; cdr3_aa: CASNKAGEETQYF
d_call: TRBD2; clone_size: few; j_call: TRBJ2-1; cdr3_length: 15; v_call: TRBV7-3; cdr3_nt: TGTGCCAGCAGCCAGCAGGCTAGCGGCCGTACTGAGCAGTTCTTC; cdr3_aa: CASSQQASGRTEQFF
d_call: -; clone_size: few; j_call: TRBJ2-3; cdr3_length: 17; v_call: TRBV9; cdr3_nt: TGTGCCAGCAGCGTAGACATCGGTGCGGGGGCCAGCGATACGCAGTATTTT; cdr3_aa: CASSVDIGAGASDTQYF
d_call: TRBD1; clone_size: -; j_call: TRBJ2-7; cdr3_length: 13; v_call: TRBV27; cdr3_nt: TGTGCCAGTACCGGACAGGGGCTCTACGAGCAGTACTTC; cdr3_aa: CASTGQGLYEQYF
d_call: TRBD2; clone_size: -; j_call: TRBJ2-5; cdr3_length: 16; v_call: TRBV9; cdr3_nt: TGTGCCAGCAGCCACACTCCGGCGGGGGGCGGGGAGACCCAGTACTTC; cdr3_aa: CASSHTPAGGGETQYF
d_call: TRBD1; clone_size: -; j_call: TRBJ1-4; cdr3_length: 17; v_call: TRBV14; cdr3_nt: TGTGCCAGCAGCCCCCACAGGGGGAGCATATCTAATGAAAAACTGTTTTTT; cdr3_aa: CASSPHRGSISNEKLFF
d_call: -; clone_size: few; j_call: TRBJ2-5; cdr3_length: 15; v_call: TRBV7-2; cdr3_nt: TGTGCCAGCAGCTTATTTCCGGGGGGCGGAGAGACCCAGTACTTC; cdr3_aa: CASSLFPGGGETQYF
d_call: -; clone_size: -; j_call: TRBJ2-3; cdr3_length: 12; v_call: TRBV6-5; cdr3_nt: TGTGCCTCCACCGAACAGGGAGATACGCAGTATTTT; cdr3_aa: CASTEQGDTQYF
d_call: -; clone_size: -; j_call: TRBJ2-1; cdr3_length: 15; v_call: TRBV4-3; cdr3_nt: TGCGCCAGCAGCCAAGTCCAGGACTTTTACAATGAGCAGTTCTTC; cdr3_aa: CASSQVQDFYNEQFF
d_call: -; clone_size: few; j_call: TRBJ2-5; cdr3_length: 12; v_call: TRBV6-4; cdr3_nt: TGTGCCAGCAGTGAAGCTATAGAGACCCAGTACTTC; cdr3_aa: CASSEAIETQYF
d_call: TRBD1; clone_size: few; j_call: TRBJ1-5; cdr3_length: 15; v_call: TRBV19; cdr3_nt: TGTGCCAGTAGTATACAGGGGGCGAGCAATCAGCCCCAGCATTTT; cdr3_aa: CASSIQGASNQPQHF
d_call: -; clone_size: -; j_call: TRBJ2-7; cdr3_length: 14; v_call: TRBV15; cdr3_nt: TGTGCCACCAGCAGAGATACGGGTCCGTACGAGCAGTACTTC; cdr3_aa: CATSRDTGPYEQYF
d_call: TRBD1; clone_size: -; j_call: TRBJ2-1; cdr3_length: 14; v_call: TRBV5-6; cdr3_nt: TGTGCCAGCAGCTTGGGACAGGGTTACAATGAGCAGTTCTTC; cdr3_aa: CASSLGQGYNEQFF
d_call: -; clone_size: few; j_call: TRBJ2-7; cdr3_length: 11; v_call: TRBV20-1; cdr3_nt: TGCAGTGCTCTACAGGGCTACGAGCAGTACTTC; cdr3_aa: CSALQGYEQYF
d_call: -; clone_size: -; j_call: TRBJ2-5; cdr3_length: 12; v_call: TRBV28; cdr3_nt: TGTGCCAGCAGTAGTACCGACCGGGGCCAGTACTTC; cdr3_aa: CASSSTDRGQYF
d_call: TRBD2; clone_size: few; j_call: TRBJ2-7; cdr3_length: 15; v_call: TRBV2; cdr3_nt: TGTGCCAGCAGTGAACTAGCGGGAGGTCTTTACGAGCAGTACTTC; cdr3_aa: CASSELAGGLYEQYF
d_call: -; clone_size: few; j_call: TRBJ1-1; cdr3_length: 14; v_call: TRBV12-2; cdr3_nt: TGTGCAAGTCGCGTCGGACAGCGGAACACTGAAGCTTTCTTT; cdr3_aa: CASRVGQRNTEAFF
d_call: -; clone_size: few; j_call: TRBJ2-7; cdr3_length: 12; v_call: TRBV2; cdr3_nt: TGTGCCAGCAGTGTAGAGGTTGGCGAGCAGTACTTC; cdr3_aa: CASSVEVGEQYF
d_call: -; clone_size: few; j_call: TRBJ1-1; cdr3_length: 15; v_call: TRBV4-1; cdr3_nt: TGCGCCAGCAGCCAATCGGAGGTCATGAACACTGAAGCTTTCTTT; cdr3_aa: CASSQSEVMNTEAFF